The rows below give T cell receptor beta chains drawn from one sample of a study of blood T cell repertoires in COVID-19. Generated by immunoSEQ multiplex PCR, the TCRdb table keeps only in-frame clones and is missing some. The sample has a few hundred thousand clones; 85% to 90% are singletons. Sample: peripheral blood. The receptors originated from a man younger than 40 with acute or convalescent COVID-19. CDR3s include the opening cysteine and the closing phenylalanine or tryptophan. D genes are given only for firm matches. Size is stated for part of the rows, as once, few or many counts, or as a class when the clone is expanded.

d_gene,abundance,v_gene,j_gene,CDR3aa,CDR3nt
NA,NA,TRBV28,TRBJ2-3,CASSTVLRGGTQYF,TGTGCCAGCAGTACAGTGCTAAGGGGAGGTACGCAGTATTTT
NA,NA,TRBV10-3,TRBJ2-1,CAISGGLVDEQFF,TGTGCCATCAGTGGAGGTCTTGTCGATGAGCAGTTCTTC
TRBD2,once,TRBV19,TRBJ2-2,CASSTGLAGGGGELFF,TGTGCCAGTAGTACAGGACTAGCGGGAGGAGGTGGGGAGCTGTTTTTT
NA,NA,TRBV19,TRBJ1-5,CASSTEIGGGIYNQPQHF,TGTGCCAGTAGTACCGAGATAGGAGGAGGAATTTACAATCAGCCCCAGCATTTT
NA,NA,TRBV18,TRBJ2-5,CASSSVETQYF,TGTGCCAGCTCAAGCGTTGAGACCCAGTACTTC
TRBD1,few,TRBV27,TRBJ1-2,CASSSGQGLRKDGYTF,TGTGCCAGCAGCTCGGGACAGGGATTAAGGAAGGATGGCTACACCTTC
NA,few,TRBV19,TRBJ2-6,CASSTGSASGANVLTF,TGTGCCAGTAGTACGGGTTCTGCTTCTGGGGCCAACGTCCTGACTTTC
TRBD1,NA,TRBV7-3,TRBJ1-5,CASSAPGGQPQHF,TGTGCCAGCAGCGCCCCAGGGGGCCAGCCCCAGCATTTT
NA,NA,TRBV2,TRBJ1-4,CASRVGGPNEKLFF,TGTGCCAGCAGGGTGGGGGGACCTAATGAAAAACTGTTTTTT
NA,NA,TRBV28,TRBJ2-7,CASSLVGEQYF,TGTGCCAGCAGTTTAGTCGGGGAGCAGTACTTC
NA,NA,TRBV6-5,TRBJ2-2,CASMLWLNTGELFF,TGTGCCAGCATGCTCTGGCTTAACACCGGGGAGCTGTTTTTT
TRBD1,NA,TRBV18,TRBJ2-2,CASSQGAGGELFF,TGTGCCAGCTCCCAGGGGGCCGGCGGGGAGCTGTTTTTT
NA,NA,TRBV5-5,TRBJ1-1,CASSVQQGYTEAFF,TGTGCCAGCAGCGTACAACAGGGTTACACTGAAGCTTTCTTT
NA,NA,TRBV24-1,TRBJ2-2,CATSEYSGLATGELFF,TGTGCCACCAGTGAATACTCGGGACTTGCAACCGGGGAGCTGTTTTTT
TRBD1,NA,TRBV2,TRBJ1-1,CASSAIRQGAYTEAFF,TGTGCCAGCAGTGCAATTCGGCAGGGGGCATACACTGAAGCTTTCTTT
TRBD1,NA,TRBV27,TRBJ2-5,CATWAGGVETQYF,TGTGCCACCTGGGCAGGGGGCGTAGAGACCCAGTACTTC
TRBD1,NA,TRBV4-1,TRBJ1-2,CASSQVGQGALEGYTF,TGCGCCAGCAGCCAAGTGGGACAGGGGGCTTTGGAAGGCTACACCTTC
TRBD1,NA,TRBV28,TRBJ1-4,CASSLGGRSEKLFF,TGTGCCAGCAGCTTAGGGGGCCGGAGTGAAAAACTGTTTTTT
TRBD1,once,TRBV3-1/TRBV3-2,TRBJ1-3,CASSQGQGTNTIYF,TGTGCCAGCAGCCAGGGACAGGGGACAAACACCATATATTTT
NA,NA,TRBV5-6,TRBJ1-2,CASRLDWSSYTF,TGTGCCAGCAGATTGGACTGGTCGAGCTACACCTTC
TRBD1,NA,TRBV2,TRBJ1-4,CAGERTGQAEKLFF,TGTGCCGGCGAAAGGACAGGGCAGGCCGAAAAACTGTTTTTT
NA,once,TRBV19,TRBJ1-1,CASSIIGATTEAFF,TGTGCCAGTAGTATCATAGGGGCTACCACTGAAGCTTTCTTT